This T cell receptor beta chain was sequenced for a study of identical twins. Study findings and constraints: The abundant beta clonotypes from cord blood had fewer insertions, and memory repertoires had none of this.

With respect to this clonotype: Antigen unknown.

A universal primer site came from template switching; cDNA carried unique molecular identifiers. TCRdb redid the calling of the 5' RACE reads with MiXCR, one entry per CDR3 protein. The sample consists of a few hundred thousand distinct CDR3 sequences, roughly 8.6% of them appearing once. The CDR3 is made up of 15 amino acids. The ends lost 3 bases at V and 5 bases at J; junction bases unmatched: 11. CDR1 SGHNT and CDR2 YYREEE come from the germline V gene (reference sequence). This sample was shared with a second study, whose subject was yellow fever vaccine responses in identical twins.

Sequencing was done on a sample of memory (CD45RO+) T cells sorted from blood. This chain connects TRBV5-4 to TRBJ2-7; 7 nucleotides line up with TRBD2. The clonotype was recovered from a woman aged 18-29 years in good health. The CDR3 here is CASSSQPGGVDEQYF. CDR3 DNA: TGTGCCAGCAGCTCACAACCGGGAGGAGTAGACGAGCAGTACTTC. The whole variable domain, filled in from reference TRBV5-4 and TRBJ2-7, reads ETGVTQSPTHLIKTRGQQVTLRCSSQSGHNTVSWYQQALGQGPQFIFQYYREEENGRGNFPPRFSGLQFPNYSSELNVNALELDDSALYLCASSSQPGGVDEQYFGPGTRLTVT.